The present T cell receptor beta chain was sequenced within a study of blood T cell repertoires in COVID-19 (dated by TCRdb to the early 2020s). Some background on the complete study: Samples from collaborators originated in the United States, Italy and Spain and spanned both the acute and convalescent phases of COVID-19. The prospective study material was composed of cDNA or gDNA derived from T cells, B-cell-depleted T cells, or PBMCs. Subjects who had been exposed to COVID-19, were actively infected with it, or had recovered from it provided the deeply sampled blood TCRbeta repertoires that made up the dataset. The repertoires were released in a freely available public database intended as a resource for research on the immune response to SARS-CoV-2. Samples were obtained from the ongoing ImmuneRACE study (first 160 participants) and from approximately 1,200 subjects provided by 6 global collaborators. Nearly every sample came with metadata listing a de-identified subject ID, COVID-19 status, age in years and sex. HLA class I and class II types, where available, came from metadata supplied by the sample provider rather than from assay-based typing. Summary of the overall study and its limitations: How much clinical and demographic metadata was included differed by source and by participant, and the metadata was provided uncurated.

This clone appeared a single time. Its antigen remains unidentified. One base away there is no much larger clone; base qualities are not given. The CDR3 holds 15 amino acids from the cysteine to the phenylalanine. CDR3 DNA only is kept here, 45 bases in frame from base 1. CDR1 and CDR2, looked up from the germline V gene, are SQVTM and ANQGSEA. V and J are truncated by 0 bases and 6 bases respectively, leaving an intervening sequence of 16 bases. Each collaborating institution followed its own protocols to collect whole blood in K2EDTA tubes. For TCRbeta analysis, collaborator samples were shipped as frozen whole blood, as isolated PBMCs, or as DNA extracted from either sample type. The immunoSEQ Assay, a bias-controlled multiplex PCR, was used to amplify TCRbeta CDR3 regions from genomic DNA. In the paper's pipeline: The number of nucleated cells in each sample was estimated by amplification of reference gene primers within the assay. To quantify the absolute abundance of each unique TCRbeta CDR3 rearrangement, sequence reads were collapsed and filtered. Productive Simpson clonality was computed per sample as the square root of Simpson's diversity index over productive rearrangements. As stored in TCRdb, this immuneACCESS dataset retains in-frame rearrangements with V and J assigned. A fraction of the clones does not appear; measured against another copy, unresolved V genes explain less than half of the discrepancy, and the remainder lacks a known reason. The V and J calls and clone size were taken over from that table, and D and trimming were inferred from the DNA. A total of 150,000 or so clones appear in this sample, 75% to 90% of them only once. The ten largest clones capture roughly 0.56% of the sample.

The sample consisted of peripheral blood. The receptor chain draws on TRBV29-1 and TRBJ2-3; the best D guess is TRBD2, with 5 bases matching. The clonotype comes from a man aged 55 to 70 with acute or convalescent COVID-19. The CDR3 corresponds to CSVEDRSGPRDTQYF. In nucleotide form, the sequence is TGCAGCGTTGAAGATAGGAGCGGTCCGAGGGATACGCAGTATTTT.